The T cell receptor beta chain described here comes from a study of blood T cells in healthy people across ages. Study-level points and caveats: Long-lived and aged donors differed, with more naive CD4+ cells and higher diversity in the long-lived. TCR beta diversity, measured per million T cells, fell in a roughly linear way with age. TCR beta diversity was tightly associated with the proportion of naive T cells.

Only one count was recorded for this clonotype. What it recognizes is unknown. A second PCR of about 7 to 12 cycles used a sample-barcoded 5' primer and a J-beta primer mix. Each TCR beta cDNA got a 12-nucleotide random molecular identifier. Each CDR3 protein gets one entry after TCRdb re-called the 5' RACE reads with MiXCR. The table shows about 1.4 million distinct CDR3 sequences, with almost 60% occurring only once. The CDR3 runs 12 residues. Trimming took 5 bases from V and 2 from J, leaving 10 bases between them. The germline V gene has CDR1 DFQATT and CDR2 SNEGSKA (reference sequence). Input material: blood. The receptor was derived from a man aged 18 to 30 in good health. V usage is TRBV20-1 and J usage is TRBJ2-7; either TRBD1 or TRBD2 may fit D (5 bases each). In nucleotides, the CDR3 is TGCAGTGCTCGGGACGACCCCTACGAGCAGTACTTC. This gives the protein CSARDDPYEQYF.